The entry that follows covers one T cell receptor (beta chain) sequence. The sample belongs to a study of shared clonotypes between healthy human individuals. The data were produced by immunoSEQ multiplex PCR, yet TCRdb's version contains in-frame clones alone and is incomplete. The sample contains millions of clones, 85% to 95% of which appear only once. Naive CD8 cells lacked CD45RO and underwent positive selection for CCR7, leaving out terminally differentiated effector memory CD45RA+ cells. The V gene's germline CDR1 is SEHNR and CDR2 FQNEAQ (reference sequence). The V end lost 7 bases, the J end lost 2 bases, and 15 bases lay between the germline ends. CDR3 length: 15 amino acids.

This receptor was identified in a man between 18 and 29 years old in good health. Some clones in this sample may be carry-over from other donors' samples. The V call is TRBV7-9, the J call TRBJ1-3; D remains ambiguous. Sequenced input: naive CD8+ T cells from PBMCs. The CDR3 DNA follows: TGTGCCAGCATCTCGACCGAGGTGGCTGGAAACACCATATATTTT. This sequence encodes CASISTEVAGNTIYF.